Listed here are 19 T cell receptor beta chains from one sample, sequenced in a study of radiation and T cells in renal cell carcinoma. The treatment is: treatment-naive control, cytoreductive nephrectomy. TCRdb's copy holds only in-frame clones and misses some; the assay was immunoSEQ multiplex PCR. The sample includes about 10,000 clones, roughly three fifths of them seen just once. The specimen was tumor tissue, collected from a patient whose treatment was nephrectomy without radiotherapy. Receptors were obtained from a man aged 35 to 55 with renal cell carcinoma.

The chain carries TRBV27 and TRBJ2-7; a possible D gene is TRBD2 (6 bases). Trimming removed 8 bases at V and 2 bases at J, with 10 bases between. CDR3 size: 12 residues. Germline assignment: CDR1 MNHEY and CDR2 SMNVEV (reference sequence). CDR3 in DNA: TGTGCCAGCGGACGGGGGACCTACGAGCAGTACTTC. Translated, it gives CASGRGTYEQYF.

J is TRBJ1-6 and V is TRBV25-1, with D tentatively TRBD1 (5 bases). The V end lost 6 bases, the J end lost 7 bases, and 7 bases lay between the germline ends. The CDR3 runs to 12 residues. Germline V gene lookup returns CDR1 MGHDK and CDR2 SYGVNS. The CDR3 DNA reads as TGTGCCAGCAGGGGGGGAAATTCACCCCTCCACTTT. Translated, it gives CASRGGNSPLHF.

DNA for the CDR3: TGTGCCAGCAGTCAAACCTACAGCTCCTACGAGCAGTACGTC. Translation gives CASSQTYSSYEQYV. The V and J genes are TRBV2 and TRBJ2-7; no clear D. Trimming cost V 5 bases and J 0 bases, with 11 bases left between them. There are 14 residues in the CDR3. CDR1 and CDR2 from the germline V gene are SNHLY and FYNNEI.

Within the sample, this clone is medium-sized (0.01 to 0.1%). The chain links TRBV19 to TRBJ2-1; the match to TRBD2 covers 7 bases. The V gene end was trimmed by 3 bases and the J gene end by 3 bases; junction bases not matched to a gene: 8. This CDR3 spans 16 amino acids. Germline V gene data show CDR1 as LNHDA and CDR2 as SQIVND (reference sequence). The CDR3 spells CASSIYGGSSYNEQFF. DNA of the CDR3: TGTGCCAGTAGTATTTATGGCGGGAGCAGCTACAATGAGCAGTTCTTC.

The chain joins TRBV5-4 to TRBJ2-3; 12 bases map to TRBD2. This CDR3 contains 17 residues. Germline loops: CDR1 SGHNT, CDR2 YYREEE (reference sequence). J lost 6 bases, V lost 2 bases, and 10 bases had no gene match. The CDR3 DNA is TGTGCCAGCAGCTTTGCACTAGCGGGAGGAGAGGGGGATACGCAGTATTTT. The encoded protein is CASSFALAGGEGDTQYF.

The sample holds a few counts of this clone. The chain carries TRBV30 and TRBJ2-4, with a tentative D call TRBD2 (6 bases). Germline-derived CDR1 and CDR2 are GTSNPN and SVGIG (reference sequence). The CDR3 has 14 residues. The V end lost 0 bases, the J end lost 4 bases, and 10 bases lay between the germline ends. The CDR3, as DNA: TGTGCCTGGAGTGTACGGGAGAAGAAAAACATTCAGTACTTC. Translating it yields CAWSVREKKNIQYF. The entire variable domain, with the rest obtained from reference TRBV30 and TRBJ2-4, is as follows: SQTIHQWPATLVQPVGSPLSLECTVEGTSNPNLYWYRQAAGRGLQLLFYSVGIGQISSEVPQNLSASRPQDRQFILSSKKLLLSDSGFYLCAWSVREKKNIQYFGAGTRLSVL.

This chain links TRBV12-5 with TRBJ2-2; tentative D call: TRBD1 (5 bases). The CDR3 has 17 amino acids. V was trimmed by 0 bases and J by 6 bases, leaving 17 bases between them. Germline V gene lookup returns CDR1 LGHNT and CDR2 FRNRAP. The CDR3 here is CASGLVTGPEWAGELFF. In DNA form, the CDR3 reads TGTGCTAGTGGTTTGGTAACAGGTCCTGAATGGGCCGGGGAGCTGTTTTTT.

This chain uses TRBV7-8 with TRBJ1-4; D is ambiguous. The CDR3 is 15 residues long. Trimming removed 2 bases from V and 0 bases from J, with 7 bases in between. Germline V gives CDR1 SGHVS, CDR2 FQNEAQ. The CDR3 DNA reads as TGTGCCAGCAGCTTACGTGGGGCAACTAATGAAAAACTGTTTTTT. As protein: CASSLRGATNEKLFF. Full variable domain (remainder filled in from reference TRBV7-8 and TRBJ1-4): GAGVSQSPRYKVAKRGQDVALRCDPISGHVSLFWYQQALGQGPEFLTYFQNEAQLDKSGLPSDRFFAERPEGSVSTLKIQRTQQEDSAVYLCASSLRGATNEKLFFGSGTQLSVL.

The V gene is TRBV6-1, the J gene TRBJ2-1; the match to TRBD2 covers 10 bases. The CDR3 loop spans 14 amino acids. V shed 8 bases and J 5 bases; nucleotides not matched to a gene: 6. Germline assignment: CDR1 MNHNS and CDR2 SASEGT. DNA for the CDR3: TGTGCCAGCCTGACTAGCGGGTTTAACAATGAGCAGTTCTTC. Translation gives CASLTSGFNNEQFF.

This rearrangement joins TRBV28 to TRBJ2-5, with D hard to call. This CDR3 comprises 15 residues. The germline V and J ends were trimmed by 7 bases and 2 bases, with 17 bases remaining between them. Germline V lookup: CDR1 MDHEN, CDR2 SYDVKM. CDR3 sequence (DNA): TGTGCCAGCACCCAGTATGGAGCTACACAAGAGACCCAGTACTTC. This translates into CASTQYGATQETQYF.

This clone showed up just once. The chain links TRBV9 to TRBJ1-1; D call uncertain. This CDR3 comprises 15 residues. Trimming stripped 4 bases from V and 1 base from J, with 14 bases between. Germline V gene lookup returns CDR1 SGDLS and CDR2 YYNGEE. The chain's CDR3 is CASSPRRAGNTEAFF. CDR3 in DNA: TGTGCCAGCAGCCCAAGACGGGCCGGGAACACTGAAGCTTTCTTT.

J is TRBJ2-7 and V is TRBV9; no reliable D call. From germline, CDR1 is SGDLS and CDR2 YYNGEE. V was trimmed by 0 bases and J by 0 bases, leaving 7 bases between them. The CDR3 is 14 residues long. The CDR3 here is CASSVEVSSYEQYF. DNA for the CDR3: TGTGCCAGCAGCGTAGAAGTCAGCTCCTACGAGCAGTACTTC.

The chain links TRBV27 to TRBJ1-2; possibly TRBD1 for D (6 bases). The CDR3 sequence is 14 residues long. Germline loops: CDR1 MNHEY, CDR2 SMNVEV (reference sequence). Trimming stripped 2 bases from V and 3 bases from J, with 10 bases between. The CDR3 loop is CASSLRGTHYGYTF. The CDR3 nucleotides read TGTGCCAGCAGTTTAAGGGGGACCCACTATGGCTACACCTTC.

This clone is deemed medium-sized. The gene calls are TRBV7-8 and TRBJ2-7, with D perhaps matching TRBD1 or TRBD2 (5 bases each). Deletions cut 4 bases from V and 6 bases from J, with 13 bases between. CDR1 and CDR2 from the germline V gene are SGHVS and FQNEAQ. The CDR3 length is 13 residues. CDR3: CASSSKAGGEQYV. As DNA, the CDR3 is TGTGCCAGCAGCTCGAAAGCTGGGGGCGAGCAGTACGTC.

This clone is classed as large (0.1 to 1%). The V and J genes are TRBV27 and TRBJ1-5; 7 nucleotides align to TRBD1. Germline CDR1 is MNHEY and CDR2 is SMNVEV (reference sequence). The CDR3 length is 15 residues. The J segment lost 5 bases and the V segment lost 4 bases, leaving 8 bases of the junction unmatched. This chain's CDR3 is CASSSSRDRYQPQHF. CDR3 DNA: TGTGCCAGCAGTTCCTCGCGGGACAGATATCAGCCCCAGCATTTT.

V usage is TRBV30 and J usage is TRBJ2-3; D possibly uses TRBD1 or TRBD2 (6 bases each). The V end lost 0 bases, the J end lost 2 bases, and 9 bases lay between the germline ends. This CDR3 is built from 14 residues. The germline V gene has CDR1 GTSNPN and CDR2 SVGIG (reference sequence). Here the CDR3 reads CAWSVWGATDTQYF. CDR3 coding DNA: TGTGCCTGGAGTGTTTGGGGGGCCACAGATACGCAGTATTTT.

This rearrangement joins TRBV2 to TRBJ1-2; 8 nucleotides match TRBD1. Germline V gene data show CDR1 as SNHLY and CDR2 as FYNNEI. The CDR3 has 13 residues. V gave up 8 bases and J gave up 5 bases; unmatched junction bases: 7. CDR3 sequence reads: CASHGQGLYGYTF. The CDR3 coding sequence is TGTGCCAGCCATGGACAGGGTTTATATGGCTACACCTTC.

The CDR3 region is CAWSRDSGELFF. The CDR3 nucleotides are TGTGCCTGGAGTCGGGACTCAGGGGAGCTGTTTTTT. This chain links TRBV30 with TRBJ2-2; weak D call: TRBD2 (6 bases). Per the germline V gene, CDR1 is GTSNPN and CDR2 is SVGIG (reference sequence). The CDR3 is made up of 12 amino acids. The V and J ends lost 2 bases and 8 bases respectively, with 9 bases between them.

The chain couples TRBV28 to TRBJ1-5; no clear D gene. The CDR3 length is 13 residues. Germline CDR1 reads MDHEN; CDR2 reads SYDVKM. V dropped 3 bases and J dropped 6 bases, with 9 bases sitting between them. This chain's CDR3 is CASSFQWAQPQHF. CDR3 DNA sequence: TGTGCCAGCAGTTTCCAATGGGCTCAGCCCCAGCATTTT. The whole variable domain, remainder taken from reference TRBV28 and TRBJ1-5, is DVKVTQSSRYLVKRTGEKVFLECVQDMDHENMFWYRQDPGLGLRLIYFSYDVKMKEKGDIPEGYSVSREKKERFSLILESASTNQTSMYLCASSFQWAQPQHFGDGTRLSIL.